One and the same sample provided the 21 T cell receptor beta chains below, sequenced in a study of cytomegalovirus exposure and HLA in healthy donors. PCR involved 60 Vbeta and 13 Jbeta primers. Some clones are missing from TCRdb's copy, which holds only in-frame ones; the method was immunoSEQ multiplex PCR. The table shows 100,000 to 150,000 clones, with 10% to 13% occurring only once. Input material: PBMCs. The receptors stem from a woman between 18 and 29 years old in good health and CMV-seropositive.

The chain recombines TRBV29-1 with TRBJ2-6, with TRBD1 as a possible D gene (5 bases). There are 12 residues in the CDR3. Germline V gives CDR1 SQVTM, CDR2 ANQGSEA. V lost 6 bases, J lost 3 bases, and 6 bases lay in between. For the CDR3, the DNA is TGCAGCGTGGACATTGGGGCCAACGTCCTGACTTTC. Translated, it gives CSVDIGANVLTF.

This clone was counted many times. V is TRBV6-4 and J is TRBJ1-2; D may be TRBD1 (5 bases). Germline CDR1 reads MRHNA; CDR2 reads SNTAGT. The CDR3 extends over 9 amino acids. V lost 10 bases and J lost 9, with 9 bases in between. The CDR3 spells CAKGLRYTF. The CDR3 region has the DNA TGTGCCAAGGGGCTTCGCTACACCTTC.

The rearrangement links TRBV10-3 to TRBJ2-1, with TRBD2 matching over 7 bases. This CDR3 contains 15 residues. Unmatched junction bases numbered 3, after V lost 3 bases and J lost 1 base. Germline V gene data show CDR1 as ENHRY and CDR2 as SYGVKD. CDR3 nucleotide sequence: TGTGCCATCAGTGACGTTAGCGGGTCCTACAATGAGCAGTTCTTC. As protein: CAISDVSGSYNEQFF.

The sample holds a few counts of this clone. This chain connects TRBV7-3 to TRBJ1-1; D is undetermined. The CDR3 spans 13 residues. Looked up from germline, CDR1 is SGHTA and CDR2 is FQGTGA. The V gene lost 2 bases and the J gene lost 4 bases, with 8 bases spanning the gap. The chain's CDR3 is CASSLYDSTEAFF. The CDR3 nucleotides are TGTGCCAGCAGCTTATATGATAGCACTGAAGCTTTCTTT.

This clone has only a few counts. The V gene is TRBV23-1, the J gene TRBJ2-7; 8 bases are shared with TRBD1. TRBV23-1 is sorted into the ORF group, with uncertain function. The CDR3 length is 15 residues. Unmatched junction bases numbered 10, after V lost 6 bases and J lost 3 bases. The CDR3 sequence: CASSLRQGMDYEQYF. CDR3 coding DNA: TGCGCCAGCAGCCTCCGACAGGGGATGGACTACGAGCAGTACTTC.

V usage is TRBV4-1 and J usage is TRBJ1-2; possible D gene TRBD1, 5 bases. This CDR3 comprises 13 residues. Germline V gene data show CDR1 as MGHRA and CDR2 as YSYEKL. Trimming removed 3 bases at V and 8 bases at J, with 13 bases between. CDR3 residues: CASSQRQSLGYTF. CDR3 coding DNA: TGCGCCAGCAGCCAGAGACAGTCCTTAGGCTACACCTTC.

This clone was counted a few times. CDR3 DNA: TGCAGCGTTTTGGGAGGGGACAGGGCACAATATGGCTACACCTTC. This codes for CSVLGGDRAQYGYTF. The chain combines TRBV29-1 with TRBJ1-2, with 9 bases fitting TRBD1. Trimming cost V 5 bases and J 5 bases; bases outside gene matches: 12. Germline loops: CDR1 SQVTM, CDR2 ANQGSEA. The CDR3 runs 15 residues.

This rearrangement joins TRBV23-1 to TRBJ1-5; no firm D call. TRBV23-1 is assigned to the ORF class and has an uncertain function. The CDR3 is 16 amino acids. V gave up 3 bases and J gave up 3 bases, with 15 bases separating them. Here the CDR3 reads CASSHPLGRDNQPQHF. CDR3 sequence (DNA): TGCGCCAGCAGTCACCCCCTTGGGAGGGACAATCAGCCCCAGCATTTT.

This clone was observed a handful of times. The V gene is TRBV7-9, the J gene TRBJ1-5; D is unresolved. V lost 4 bases and J 4 bases, leaving 5 bases between the germline ends. The CDR3 has 12 residues. The V gene's germline CDR1 is SEHNR and CDR2 FQNEAQ (reference sequence). CDR3 sequence (DNA): TGTGCCAGCAGCTATTCGAATCAGCCCCAGCATTTT. This sequence encodes CASSYSNQPQHF.

This clone occurred a few times. The V gene is TRBV30, the J gene TRBJ1-1; unclear D gene. The CDR3 consists of 16 residues. Germline V gene lookup returns CDR1 GTSNPN and CDR2 SVGIG (reference sequence). The V gene lost 5 bases and the J gene lost 0 bases, with 19 bases spanning the gap. The CDR3 DNA sequence: TGTGCCTGGGGAGGCCCGAGTGGACTCATGAACACTGAAGCTTTCTTT. Protein sequence: CAWGGPSGLMNTEAFF.

This clone was picked up a small number of times. V is TRBV10-2 and J is TRBJ2-7; TRBD1 might be the D (6 bases). Trimming left V 8 bases short and J 6 bases short, with 20 bases between. The CDR3 sequence is 14 residues long. CDR1 and CDR2 (germline): WSHSY, SAAADI. CDR3 region: CASLQNRVSGEQYF. For the CDR3, the DNA is TGCGCCAGCCTACAAAACAGGGTTTCAGGCGAGCAGTACTTC.

Only a few counts were recorded for this clone. V and J are TRBV7-8 and TRBJ1-1, with a possible D match to TRBD1 (5 bases). Trimming pared 1 base from V and 6 bases from J, leaving 15 bases between. The CDR3 has 15 amino acids. Germline V gene lookup returns CDR1 SGHVS and CDR2 FQNEAQ. The CDR3 DNA sequence: TGTGCCAGCAGCTTAGAGGACCCCTCGGGGGCTGAAGCTTTCTTT. Encoded protein: CASSLEDPSGAEAFF.

Only a few counts were recorded for this clone. This sequence joins TRBV7-8 and TRBJ2-1; 13 bases agree with TRBD2. Germline loops: CDR1 SGHVS, CDR2 FQNEAQ. This CDR3 has 17 residues. J gave up 5 bases and V 5 bases, and 9 bases lay outside the gene matches. The CDR3 coding sequence is TGTGCCAGCAGCCCTCGGACTAGCGGGAGCCAAAACAATGAGCAGTTCTTC. As protein: CASSPRTSGSQNNEQFF.

This clone was found once. The gene calls are TRBV20-1 and TRBJ2-3, with D maybe TRBD1 (5 bases). V was trimmed by 8 bases and J by 2 bases, leaving 8 bases between them. Germline lookup yields CDR1 DFQATT and CDR2 SNEGSKA (reference sequence). The CDR3 totals 11 residues. The CDR3 loop reads CSYGHTDTQYF. In DNA, the CDR3 is TGCAGTTACGGACACACAGATACGCAGTATTTT.

The chain combines TRBV5-1 with TRBJ2-6, with TRBD1 matching 7 bases. Germline CDR1 and CDR2: SGHRS and YFSETQ. CDR3 size: 16 residues. Trimming cost V 2 bases and J 0 bases; bases outside gene matches: 2. CDR3 protein: CASSLGGNSGANVLTF. As DNA, the CDR3 is TGCGCCAGCAGCTTAGGGGGCAACTCTGGGGCCAACGTCCTGACTTTC.

The rearrangement links TRBV30 to TRBJ2-7; TRBD1 agrees at 7 bases. J was trimmed by 5 bases and V by 8 bases; bases with no gene match: 15. The CDR3 sequence is 14 residues long. Germline V lookup: CDR1 GTSNPN, CDR2 SVGIG (reference sequence). In nucleotides, the CDR3 is TGTGCCGCCGGACAGGCCTTTCTTAACGACGAGCAGTACTTC. Translating gives CAAGQAFLNDEQYF.

This clone was counted between two and nine times. V is TRBV4-1 and J is TRBJ2-1; 10 bases agree with TRBD2. The CDR3 length is 16 residues. Germline loops: CDR1 MGHRA, CDR2 YSYEKL. J gave up 2 bases and V 5 bases, and 6 bases lay outside the gene matches. CDR3 sequence: CASSGLAGATYNEQFF. The DNA of the CDR3 is TGCGCCAGCAGCGGCCTAGCGGGAGCGACCTACAATGAGCAGTTCTTC.

This clone was observed a handful of times. V is TRBV7-3 and J is TRBJ1-1; 7 bases are a match to TRBD1. Germline values: CDR1 SGHTA, CDR2 FQGTGA. With 5 bases clipped from V and 6 bases from J, the junction kept 6 bases outside the gene matches. This CDR3 is built from 13 residues. CDR3 region: CASSVLRGSEAFF. The CDR3 DNA reads as TGTGCCAGCAGCGTTCTCAGGGGGTCTGAAGCTTTCTTT. Supplemented by reference TRBV7-3 and TRBJ1-1, the full variable domain reads GAGVSQTPSNKVTEKGKYVELRCDPISGHTALYWYRQSLGQGPEFLIYFQGTGAADDSGLPNDRFFAVRPEGSVSTLKIQRTERGDSAVYLCASSVLRGSEAFFGQGTRLTVV.

This clone was recorded a few times. The chain combines TRBV30 with TRBJ2-1; D call uncertain. Germline V gives CDR1 GTSNPN, CDR2 SVGIG (reference sequence). The CDR3 is 12 residues long. Trimming removed 5 bases from V and 7 bases from J, with 12 bases in between. CDR3 in amino acids: CAWGRAGNEQFF. The CDR3 bases are TGTGCCTGGGGCCGAGCCGGGAATGAGCAGTTCTTC.

This clone was counted between two and nine times. The CDR3 is CASSLYPQDRGNTEAFF. The CDR3 DNA reads TGCGCCAGCAGCTTATATCCCCAGGACAGGGGGAACACTGAAGCTTTCTTT. The rearrangement joins TRBV5-1 to TRBJ1-1; 9 positions agree with TRBD1. This CDR3 is 17 amino acids long. CDR1 SGHRS and CDR2 YFSETQ come from the germline V gene. J gave up 1 base and V 2 bases, and 9 bases lay outside the gene matches.

The rearrangement links TRBV7-3 to TRBJ2-1, with 7 nucleotides matching TRBD2. The CDR3 has 15 residues. Looked up from germline, CDR1 is SGHTA and CDR2 is FQGTGA. J was trimmed by 5 bases and V by 0 bases; bases with no gene match: 4. CDR3 sequence: CASSLTASGDNEQFF. CDR3 nucleotide sequence: TGTGCCAGCAGCTTAACGGCTAGCGGTGACAATGAGCAGTTCTTC.